This T cell receptor (beta chain) was sequenced in a study of blood T cell repertoires in COVID-19. V was trimmed by 3 bases and J by 1 base, leaving 12 bases between them. The length of the CDR3 is 15 residues. CDR1 SGHNT and CDR2 YYREEE come from the germline V gene (reference sequence). Data came from immunoSEQ multiplex PCR; TCRdb stores just in-frame clones and leaves some out. The sample consists of just over 300,000 clones, around 84% of them appearing once. The chain recombines TRBV5-4 with TRBJ2-3; D possibly corresponds to TRBD2 (5 bases). Source material: PBMCs or T cells enriched from blood (not recorded which). This sequence originates from a man aged 30 to 45 who had recovered from COVID-19. CDR3 loop: CASSSRLTGTDTQYF. The DNA for the CDR3 is TGTGCCAGCAGCTCTAGACTAACGGGCACAGATACGCAGTATTTT. The variable domain in full, completed from reference TRBV5-4 and TRBJ2-3, reads ETGVTQSPTHLIKTRGQQVTLRCSSQSGHNTVSWYQQALGQGPQFIFQYYREEENGRGNFPPRFSGLQFPNYSSELNVNALELDDSALYLCASSSRLTGTDTQYFGPGTRLTVL.